The 16 T cell receptor beta chains listed next were all sequenced from one sample in a study of T cells after yellow fever vaccination. TCRdb ran MiXCR on the 5' RACE reads and lists one entry per CDR3 protein. Of around 310,000 distinct CDR3 sequences in the sample, approximately 3.9% were seen once. Sequencing was performed on PBMCs, taken 5 days after the yellow fever booster vaccination. The source of these receptors is a man aged 18 to 35 who received the YFV17D yellow fever vaccine.

This chain connects TRBV20-1 to TRBJ2-1; D is undetermined. The V gene lost 5 bases and the J gene lost 5 bases, with 7 bases spanning the gap. Germline V CDR1 and CDR2: DFQATT, SNEGSKA (reference sequence). The CDR3 extends over 11 amino acids. The CDR3 bases are TGCAGTGCTGATATTAACAATGAGCAGTTCTTC. This translates into CSADINNEQFF.

This clonotype was recorded at least ten times. The chain uses TRBV19 and TRBJ2-1, with 7 bases matching TRBD1. The junction had 3 bases not matched to a gene; V was cut back by 2 bases and J by 5 bases. The CDR3 is made up of 14 amino acids. Germline V CDR1 and CDR2: LNHDA, SQIVND (reference sequence). The CDR3 spells CASSIYRGHNEQFF. The CDR3 region has the DNA TGTGCCAGTAGTATATACAGGGGCCACAATGAGCAGTTCTTC.

This clonotype was detected ten times or more. The chain couples TRBV15 to TRBJ2-5; D is possibly TRBD1 (6 bases). This CDR3 comprises 14 residues. V lost 3 bases and J 4 bases, leaving 12 bases between the germline ends. The germline V gene has CDR1 LNHNV and CDR2 YYDKDF (reference sequence). The DNA for the CDR3 is TGTGCCACCAGCAGGGACAGTAGTCTAGAGACCCAGTACTTC. Amino acid sequence: CATSRDSSLETQYF.

The rearrangement links TRBV5-6 to TRBJ2-5; perhaps TRBD1 as D (6 bases). The CDR3 has 13 amino acids. V was trimmed by 6 bases and J by 0 bases, leaving 9 bases between them. In germline, CDR1 is SGHDT, CDR2 YYEEEE. CDR3 DNA: TGTGCCAGCATTGGACAGCACCAAGAGACCCAGTACTTC. Its protein product is CASIGQHQETQYF.

This clonotype appeared a few times. The gene calls are TRBV7-6 and TRBJ2-7; D unresolved. The V end was cut by 2 bases, the J end by 1 base, with 9 bases between. CDR3 length: 14 residues. Germline CDR1 and CDR2: SGHVS and FNYEAQ. CDR3 nucleotides: TGTGCCAGCAGCTTAAATACGGATTCCTACGAGCAGTACTTC. This codes for CASSLNTDSYEQYF.

This clonotype came up a few times. The chain carries TRBV12-3 or TRBV12-4 and TRBJ1-1; D uncertain. The CDR3 contains 15 residues. Trimming left V 2 bases short and J 2 bases short, with 12 bases between. The CDR3 region is CASSLYGEANTEAFF. CDR3 DNA: TGTGCCAGCAGTTTATACGGGGAAGCAAACACTGAAGCTTTCTTT.

This clonotype was observed a handful of times. V gene TRBV5-4 combines with J gene TRBJ1-1; D call uncertain. V shed 0 bases and J shed 2 bases, with 8 bases lying between them. Germline loops: CDR1 SGHNT, CDR2 YYREEE (reference sequence). This CDR3 comprises 14 residues. Here the CDR3 DNA reads TGTGCCAGCAGCTTGGTTAGCAGTAACACTGAAGCTTTCTTT. Translated: CASSLVSSNTEAFF.

This clonotype occurred many times. This rearrangement joins TRBV19 to TRBJ2-7; TRBD1 agrees at 7 bases. CDR1 LNHDA and CDR2 SQIVND come from the germline V gene (reference sequence). The CDR3 has 18 amino acids. V lost 0 bases and J lost 0; bases outside the gene matches: 11. CDR3 sequence reads: CASSIDRGCRDSSYEQYV. The CDR3 DNA follows: TGTGCCAGTAGTATAGATCGAGGATGTCGGGACAGCTCCTACGAGCAGTACGTC.

This clonotype turned up a few times. This sequence joins TRBV6-2 or TRBV6-3 and TRBJ2-7, with D uncertain. V lost 0 bases, J lost 5 bases, and 14 bases lay in between. The CDR3 extends over 15 amino acids. In germline, CDR1 is MNHEY, CDR2 SVGEGT. The CDR3 spells CASSYSKLPAHEQYV. CDR3 bases: TGTGCCAGCAGTTACTCGAAACTCCCGGCCCACGAGCAGTACGTC.

Many counts were recorded for this clonotype. The rearrangement uses TRBV4-1 and TRBJ2-7, with D perhaps matching TRBD2 (6 bases). V was trimmed by 4 bases and J by 7 bases, leaving 23 bases between them. This CDR3 is 16 amino acids long. CDR1 MGHRA and CDR2 YSYEKL come from the germline V gene. The CDR3 protein is CASSLRAGPPAGEQYF. The CDR3 coding sequence is TGCGCCAGCAGCCTCCGCGCAGGGCCTCCCGCGGGAGAGCAGTACTTC.

The chain recombines TRBV18 with TRBJ1-6, with D perhaps matching TRBD1 (5 bases). The CDR3 spans 16 residues. Per germline, CDR1 KGHSH and CDR2 LQKENI. The ends were cut back, 1 base at V and 8 bases at J, with 15 bases in the middle. In nucleotides, the CDR3 is TGTGCCAGCTCACCACGGGGCCGATTCGCGGATTCACCCCTCCACTTT. Encoded protein: CASSPRGRFADSPLHF. Looking up the rest from reference TRBV18 and TRBJ1-6 gives the full variable domain: NAGVMQNPRHLVRRRGQEARLRCSPMKGHSHVYWYRQLPEEGLKFMVYLQKENIIDESGMPKERFSAEFPKEGPSILRIQQVVRGDSAAYFCASSPRGRFADSPLHFGNGTRLTVT.

V gene TRBV18 combines with J gene TRBJ2-7; D not certain. The germline V gene encodes CDR1 KGHSH and CDR2 LQKENI. The V and J ends lost 2 bases and 2 bases respectively, with 7 bases between them. CDR3 length: 13 residues. The CDR3 nucleotides are TGTGCCAGCTCACCAGGGCCAACCTACGAGCAGTACGTC. It codes for CASSPGPTYEQYV.

There are a few counts of this clonotype. V usage is TRBV12-3 or TRBV12-4 and J usage is TRBJ2-2, with D possibly TRBD2 on 5 matching bases. The CDR3 is made up of 19 amino acids. V was shortened by 2 bases and J by 0 bases, with 19 bases between the two germline ends. CDR3 in DNA: TGTGCCAGCAGTTTAACAGATTGGTCGGGGAGCACGAACACCGGGGAGCTGTTTTTT. It specifies CASSLTDWSGSTNTGELFF.

This clonotype has a count of ten or more. CDR3 protein: CASSLAWGTPAGNTIYF. CDR3 coding DNA: TGTGCCAGCAGCTTAGCGTGGGGCACTCCCGCGGGAAACACCATATATTTT. The gene calls are TRBV7-9 and TRBJ1-3; TRBD1 is a possible D gene (5 bases). The germline V gene has CDR1 SEHNR and CDR2 FQNEAQ (reference sequence). CDR3 length equals 17 residues. With 0 bases removed from V and 4 bases from J, the gap between germline ends came to 16 bases. Complete variable domain (other parts from reference TRBV7-9 and TRBJ1-3): DTGVSQNPRHKITKRGQNVTFRCDPISEHNRLYWYRQTLGQGPEFLTYFQNEAQLEKSRLLSDRFSAERPKGSFSTLEIQRTEQGDSAMYLCASSLAWGTPAGNTIYFGEGSWLTVV.

This chain uses TRBV5-4 with TRBJ2-4, with 7 bases identical to TRBD1. The CDR3 is made up of 14 amino acids. Germline V gene sequence: CDR1 SGHNT, CDR2 YYREEE (reference sequence). Germline trimming cut 1 base from V and 5 bases from J; bases unmatched to any gene: 3. CDR3 bases: TGTGCCAGCAGCTTGATAGACAGGGAAAACATTCAGTACTTC. Its protein product is CASSLIDRENIQYF.

At least ten counts were recorded for this clonotype. This chain joins TRBV12-3 or TRBV12-4 and TRBJ2-1; D remains ambiguous. Trimming took 2 bases from V and 5 from J, leaving 4 bases between them. The CDR3 consists of 12 residues. The CDR3 loop is CASSLSDNEQFF. For the CDR3, the DNA is TGTGCCAGCAGTTTATCGGACAATGAGCAGTTCTTC.